Listed below are T cell receptor beta chains from one sample, sequenced in a study of blood T cell repertoires in COVID-19. Method: immunoSEQ multiplex PCR; TCRdb's copy keeps in-frame clones and lacks some. The repertoire has approximately 57,000 clones, about 85% of them found once; the top ten carry roughly 4.7%. The sequencing sample was made of peripheral blood. Receptor source: a man in his forties or fifties with active COVID-19. Both conserved end residues are part of each CDR3. The order of the fields is D gene, V gene, J gene, clone size, CDR3 DNA, CDR3 protein. The D gene is left open where the match is weak. Size tells how often a clone was seen (once, few, many) or the class of an expanded clone, and some rows leave it out.

D gene: TRBD2; V gene: TRBV20-1; J gene: TRBJ2-7; clone size: NA; CDR3 DNA: TGCAGTGCTAGTACATCAGAGCGGGGTTTTTACGAGCAGTACTTC; CDR3 protein: CSASTSERGFYEQYF
D gene: NA; V gene: TRBV4-1; J gene: TRBJ2-3; clone size: few; CDR3 DNA: TGCGCCAGCAGCCAAGCGATAGGCGGTGATACGCAGTATTTT; CDR3 protein: CASSQAIGGDTQYF
D gene: NA; V gene: TRBV5-1; J gene: TRBJ1-5; clone size: NA; CDR3 DNA: TGCGCCAGCAGCTTGGGAGGGAATAGCAATCAGCCCCAGCATTTT; CDR3 protein: CASSLGGNSNQPQHF
D gene: NA; V gene: TRBV18; J gene: TRBJ1-2; clone size: NA; CDR3 DNA: TGTGCCAGCTCCCCTGGGTTTGGAGGGAGCAACTATGGCTACACCTTC; CDR3 protein: CASSPGFGGSNYGYTF
D gene: TRBD1; V gene: TRBV5-1; J gene: TRBJ1-1; clone size: NA; CDR3 DNA: TGCGCCAGCAACCCCTGGACAGGCAGGGACACTGAAGCTTTCTTT; CDR3 protein: CASNPWTGRDTEAFF
D gene: NA; V gene: TRBV7-8; J gene: TRBJ1-2; clone size: NA; CDR3 DNA: TGTGCCAGCAGCCTGGGGACACGGAACTATGGCTACACCTTC; CDR3 protein: CASSLGTRNYGYTF
D gene: TRBD1; V gene: TRBV5-5; J gene: TRBJ2-7; clone size: once; CDR3 DNA: TGTGCCAGCAGCCCTGGACAGGGGCCGTCCTACGAGCAGTACTTC; CDR3 protein: CASSPGQGPSYEQYF
D gene: TRBD1; V gene: TRBV14; J gene: TRBJ1-2; clone size: few; CDR3 DNA: TGTGCCAGCAGCTTGCGACAGGGCGCCGGCTACACCTTC; CDR3 protein: CASSLRQGAGYTF
D gene: TRBD2; V gene: TRBV2; J gene: TRBJ2-7; clone size: NA; CDR3 DNA: TGTGCCAGCAGTGAGGGACTAGCGCTTCTCTCCTACGAGCAGTACTTC; CDR3 protein: CASSEGLALLSYEQYF
D gene: NA; V gene: TRBV5-6; J gene: TRBJ1-2; clone size: once; CDR3 DNA: TGTGCCAGCAGCTTGGGTCAGGCTTTCTATGGCTACACCTTC; CDR3 protein: CASSLGQAFYGYTF
D gene: TRBD1; V gene: TRBV7-8; J gene: TRBJ1-2; clone size: NA; CDR3 DNA: TGTGCCAGCAGCTCCCGGACAGGGGACGGCTACACCTTC; CDR3 protein: CASSSRTGDGYTF
D gene: TRBD1; V gene: TRBV12-5; J gene: TRBJ1-1; clone size: NA; CDR3 DNA: TGTGCTAGTGGTTTCACCAGGGGGCCTGAAGCTTTCTTT; CDR3 protein: CASGFTRGPEAFF
D gene: NA; V gene: TRBV9; J gene: TRBJ2-1; clone size: NA; CDR3 DNA: TGTGCCAGCAGCCTCTTCGGCTCGGGGGATGAGCAGTTCTTC; CDR3 protein: CASSLFGSGDEQFF
D gene: TRBD1; V gene: TRBV19; J gene: TRBJ1-6; clone size: NA; CDR3 DNA: TGTGCCAGCTCGGGACAGGGAGATTCACCCCTCCACTTT; CDR3 protein: CASSGQGDSPLHF
D gene: TRBD2; V gene: TRBV27; J gene: TRBJ2-5; clone size: NA; CDR3 DNA: TGTGCCAGCAGTCTTAGCGGGGCAGTGGAGACCCAGTACTTC; CDR3 protein: CASSLSGAVETQYF
D gene: TRBD1; V gene: TRBV10-1; J gene: TRBJ2-7; clone size: NA; CDR3 DNA: TGCGCCAGCAGTGAGGGGCGGACAGGCGCCTACGAGCAGTACTTC; CDR3 protein: CASSEGRTGAYEQYF
D gene: TRBD1; V gene: TRBV9; J gene: TRBJ2-7; clone size: NA; CDR3 DNA: TGTGCCAGCAGTCAATCGGGACAGGGCTACGAGCAGTACTTC; CDR3 protein: CASSQSGQGYEQYF
D gene: NA; V gene: TRBV7-3; J gene: TRBJ2-3; clone size: NA; CDR3 DNA: TGTGCCAGCAGCTCCTGGGCCCAGGGCGATACAGATACGCAGTATTTT; CDR3 protein: CASSSWAQGDTDTQYF
D gene: TRBD2; V gene: TRBV7-8; J gene: TRBJ2-1; clone size: NA; CDR3 DNA: TGTGCCAGCAGCTTAGCTAGACTAGCGGGAGTCTCTTACAATGAGCAGTTCTTC; CDR3 protein: CASSLARLAGVSYNEQFF
D gene: TRBD1; V gene: TRBV18; J gene: TRBJ1-1; clone size: NA; CDR3 DNA: TGTGCCAGCTCACTGGACAGGGGGCAGGGTGAAGCTTTCTTT; CDR3 protein: CASSLDRGQGEAFF
D gene: NA; V gene: TRBV3-1/TRBV3-2; J gene: TRBJ2-1; clone size: NA; CDR3 DNA: TGTGCCAGCAGCCAAGTGGGAGGCGGTGAGCAGTTCTTC; CDR3 protein: CASSQVGGGEQFF
D gene: NA; V gene: TRBV5-1; J gene: TRBJ1-2; clone size: NA; CDR3 DNA: TGCGCCAGCAGCCCAGGAGGGGGGGAATATGGCTACACCTTC; CDR3 protein: CASSPGGGEYGYTF
D gene: TRBD2; V gene: TRBV9; J gene: TRBJ2-2; clone size: NA; CDR3 DNA: TGTGCCAGCAGCGTAGGTCAGCGGGGAGGAACCGGGGAGCTGTTTTTT; CDR3 protein: CASSVGQRGGTGELFF
D gene: NA; V gene: TRBV28; J gene: TRBJ2-7; clone size: NA; CDR3 DNA: TGTGCCAGCAGTTTAGGCAGGGCGCCAAGGGCCTACGAGCAGTACTTC; CDR3 protein: CASSLGRAPRAYEQYF
D gene: NA; V gene: TRBV28; J gene: TRBJ1-1; clone size: NA; CDR3 DNA: TGTGCCAGCAGTTTATGGCAGGGGTTAGGCACTGAAGCTTTCTTT; CDR3 protein: CASSLWQGLGTEAFF
D gene: TRBD1; V gene: TRBV5-1; J gene: TRBJ1-1; clone size: NA; CDR3 DNA: TGCGCCAGCAGGGGACAGGGGCCGGGGACTGAAGCTTTCTTT; CDR3 protein: CASRGQGPGTEAFF
D gene: TRBD1; V gene: TRBV18; J gene: TRBJ2-3; clone size: few; CDR3 DNA: TGTGCCAGCTCCCAGAACAGGGGTGATCCGGCCACCACAGATACGCAGTATTTT; CDR3 protein: CASSQNRGDPATTDTQYF